Many counts were recorded for the clone carrying this T cell receptor beta chain. Its antigen is unidentified. These data are taken from a study of CD8 T cells in ankylosing spondylitis. Study-level findings and limits: Certain motif variants had earlier been reported in reactive arthritis synovial fluid and blood. Disease-linked clones displayed a CD8+ phenotype and appeared relatively rarely in peripheral blood. Seemingly characteristic of ankylosing spondylitis blood was a TCR beta motif consisting of eight highly homologous variants.

The CDR3 loop spans 15 amino acids. The V end was cut by 0 bases, the J end by 1 base, with 8 bases between. The germline CDR1 and CDR2 sequences are SGHRS and YFSETQ. Each TCR beta library was made by quantitative 5'-RACE that incorporated molecular barcodes. TCRdb re-analysed the 5' RACE reads in MiXCR, keeping a single row per CDR3 protein. The sample shows a few hundred thousand distinct CDR3 sequences, about a sixth of them seen only once. Sequencing was performed on blood, either unsorted or a sorted T cell fraction (not recorded which). This TCR was sampled from a male donor with ankylosing spondylitis or in good health (not recorded which). The genes are TRBV5-1 and TRBJ1-3; TRBD1 might be the D (5 bases). For the CDR3, the DNA is TGCGCCAGCAGCTTGGCCTGGGGGTCTGGAAACACCATATATTTT. Residues: CASSLAWGSGNTIYF.